A single sample gave rise to the 2 T cell receptor beta chains below, sequenced in a study of response to subunit inactivated influenza vaccine. TCRdb itself ran the RT-PCR reads through MiXCR, one entry per CDR3 protein. The sample shows about 190,000 distinct CDR3 sequences, approximately 15% of them seen only once. The source was CD8+ T cells sorted from PBMCs, collected more than 4 days after vaccination. These receptors all come from a man aged 50-60 years who received an inactivated influenza vaccine.

This clonotype turned up a few times. The CDR3 spells CASSLLGGGGGPTNEQYF. DNA of the CDR3: TGTGCCAGCAGTTTATTGGGTGGGGGTGGAGGGCCGACGAACGAGCAGTACTTC. This chain connects TRBV27 to TRBJ2-7; TRBD2 might be the D (6 bases). In germline, CDR1 is MNHEY, CDR2 SMNVEV (reference sequence). The V gene lost 1 base and the J gene lost 5 bases, with 24 bases spanning the gap. The CDR3 consists of 18 residues.

The V call is TRBV20-1, the J call TRBJ2-2; TRBD1 is a possible D gene (5 bases). V dropped 3 bases and J dropped 1 base, with 6 bases sitting between them. Germline V CDR1 and CDR2: DFQATT, SNEGSKA (reference sequence). This CDR3 spans 13 amino acids. The CDR3 reads CSASGQNTGELFF. CDR3 nucleotide sequence: TGCAGTGCTAGTGGACAGAACACCGGGGAGCTGTTTTTT.